Listed here are 6 T cell receptor beta chains from one sample, sequenced in a study of blood T cell repertoires in COVID-19. TCRdb's table, derived via immunoSEQ multiplex PCR, lists solely in-frame clones and lacks some. The sample has around 70,000 clones; around 75% are singletons. Material: peripheral blood. Receptors originate from a man aged 65 to 79 with acute or convalescent COVID-19.

This rearrangement joins TRBV19 to TRBJ2-3; TRBD2 aligns across 14 bases. This CDR3 is 17 amino acids long. The V gene end was trimmed by 3 bases and the J gene end by 4 bases; junction bases not matched to a gene: 6. Germline values: CDR1 LNHDA, CDR2 SQIVND (reference sequence). CDR3 DNA: TGTGCCAGTAGTATTGTTGGGACTAGCGGGAGTTCAGATACGCAGTATTTT. Translation gives CASSIVGTSGSSDTQYF.

This rearrangement joins TRBV6-5 to TRBJ2-5; the D gene is possibly TRBD2 (6 bases). CDR1 and CDR2 (germline): MNHEY, SVGAGI. The V end was cut by 8 bases, the J end by 1 base, with 14 bases between. This CDR3 spans 14 amino acids. The CDR3 spells CASGARESQETQYF. The DNA of the CDR3 is TGTGCCAGCGGAGCCCGGGAGTCCCAAGAGACCCAGTACTTC.

V usage is TRBV15 and J usage is TRBJ2-5; perhaps TRBD2 as D (5 bases). This CDR3 contains 15 residues. The germline V gene encodes CDR1 LNHNV and CDR2 YYDKDF (reference sequence). The V end lost 0 bases, the J end lost 2 bases, and 10 bases lay between the germline ends. CDR3 sequence: CATSRDVGEQETQYF. CDR3 nucleotides: TGTGCCACCAGCAGAGATGTTGGGGAGCAAGAGACCCAGTACTTC.

This clone was found a few times. The V and J genes are TRBV15 and TRBJ1-2; D uncertain. This CDR3 has 12 residues. The germline V gene has CDR1 LNHNV and CDR2 YYDKDF (reference sequence). The V end was cut by 0 bases, the J end by 5 bases, with 4 bases between. The CDR3 nucleotides read TGTGCCACCAGCAGAGACAGTTATGGCTACACCTTC. It yields the protein CATSRDSYGYTF.

V gene TRBV6-5 combines with J gene TRBJ2-2; 8 bases are shared with TRBD2. This CDR3 is built from 16 residues. J lost 3 bases, V lost 3 bases, and 6 bases had no gene match. Looked up from germline, CDR1 is MNHEY and CDR2 is SVGAGI. CDR3 loop: CASSYVASGYTGELFF. The CDR3 DNA follows: TGTGCCAGCAGTTATGTGGCTAGCGGGTACACCGGGGAGCTGTTTTTT.

The chain uses TRBV5-4 and TRBJ2-3; the match to TRBD1 covers 9 bases. CDR1 and CDR2 from the germline V gene are SGHNT and YYREEE (reference sequence). This CDR3 is built from 14 residues. The V and J ends lost 4 bases and 3 bases, in that order; junction bases with no gene match: 3. In nucleotides, the CDR3 is TGTGCCAGCAGCGTAGACAGGGGGACAGATACGCAGTATTTT. It translates to CASSVDRGTDTQYF.